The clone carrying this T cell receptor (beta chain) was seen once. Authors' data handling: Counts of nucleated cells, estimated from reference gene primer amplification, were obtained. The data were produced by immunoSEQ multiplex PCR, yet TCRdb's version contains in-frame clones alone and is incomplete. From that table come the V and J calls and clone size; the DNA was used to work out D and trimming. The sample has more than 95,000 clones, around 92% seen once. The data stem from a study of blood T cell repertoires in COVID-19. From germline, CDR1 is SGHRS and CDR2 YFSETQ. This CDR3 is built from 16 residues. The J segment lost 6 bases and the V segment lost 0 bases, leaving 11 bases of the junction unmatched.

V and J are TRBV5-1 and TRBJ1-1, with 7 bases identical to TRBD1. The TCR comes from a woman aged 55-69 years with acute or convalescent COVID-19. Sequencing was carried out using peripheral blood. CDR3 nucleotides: TGCGCCAGCAGCTTGGGGACAGGTTCGGGGGTCTCTGAAGCTTTCTTT. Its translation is CASSLGTGSGVSEAFF.